What follows are 17 T cell receptor beta chains derived from one specimen sequenced in a study of siplizumab effects on memory and regulatory T cells. Profiling relied on immunoSEQ multiplex PCR, and the TCRdb table lists in-frame clones only, not all of them. The table records 85,000 to 95,000 clones, 94% of them present only once. The sequenced material came from non-Treg CD4+ T cells sorted from blood. The receptors shown here come from a human donor in good health.

The chain joins TRBV11-2 to TRBJ2-5; possible D gene TRBD1, 6 bases. The DNA end is more similar to TRBJ2-7, so the J call may be wrong. This CDR3 region has 12 residues. Germline V gene lookup returns CDR1 SGHAT and CDR2 FQNNGV. This CDR3 is CASRLDSYEQYF. CDR3 DNA sequence: TGTGCCAGCAGGTTGGACAGCTACGAGCAGTACTTC.

The V call is TRBV25-1, the J call TRBJ2-5, with D possibly TRBD2 on 7 matching bases. The end of the DNA fits TRBJ2-7 better, so the J call may be wrong. CDR1 MGHDK and CDR2 SYGVNS come from the germline V gene. The CDR3 has 13 amino acids. The CDR3 reads CASSRGGEYEQYF. The CDR3, as DNA: TGTGCCAGCAGTAGGGGGGGTGAGTACGAGCAGTACTTC.

The chain combines TRBV19 with TRBJ1-6; a weak D match, TRBD1 (5 bases). The CDR3 sequence is 13 residues long. V was clipped by 2 bases and J by 7 bases, with 6 bases between them. Germline loops: CDR1 LNHDA, CDR2 SQIVND (reference sequence). In DNA, the CDR3 is TGTGCCAGTAGTATAAGGGGAAATTCACCCCTCCACTTT. It encodes CASSIRGNSPLHF.

This chain joins TRBV5-6 and TRBJ2-6; D is unclear. The germline V gene has CDR1 SGHDT and CDR2 YYEEEE. V gave up 5 bases and J gave up 0 bases, with 3 bases separating them. The length of the CDR3 is 13 residues. CDR3 amino acids: CASSHSGANVLTF. The CDR3 DNA reads TGTGCCAGCAGTCACTCTGGGGCCAACGTCCTGACTTTC.

This clone was counted once. The chain uses TRBV18 and TRBJ2-7; possible D gene TRBD2, 5 bases. The CDR3 covers 14 residues. Germline loops: CDR1 KGHSH, CDR2 LQKENI. V was clipped by 1 base and J by 1 base, with 8 bases between them. CDR3 coding DNA: TGTGCCAGCTCACCACGGAGGATGTCCTACGAGCAGTACTTC. As protein: CASSPRRMSYEQYF.

This chain connects TRBV5-4 to TRBJ2-5; TRBD1 matches at 7 bases. Trimming removed 4 bases from V and 3 bases from J; junction bases left unmatched: 3. Germline V lookup: CDR1 SGHNT, CDR2 YYREEE (reference sequence). CDR3 length: 13 residues. The CDR3 DNA sequence: TGTGCCAGCAGCGGTCAGGGGGAAGAGACCCAGTACTTC. This encodes CASSGQGEETQYF.

This clone showed up just once. CDR3 sequence reads: CASSPVYGNYGYTF. The CDR3 DNA reads as TGTGCCAGCAGCCCCGTCTACGGGAACTATGGCTACACCTTC. The chain is built from TRBV6-5 and TRBJ1-2; the D is unclear. The CDR3 extends over 14 amino acids. CDR1 is MNHEY, CDR2 SVGAGI, per germline. The V and J ends lost 6 bases and 2 bases respectively, with 13 bases between them.

The chain employs TRBV5-1 and TRBJ1-1, with 8 bases fitting TRBD1. The CDR3 consists of 12 residues. Trimming at V came to 4 bases and at J to 11 bases, leaving 7 bases not matched to a gene. The V gene's germline CDR1 is SGHRS and CDR2 YFSETQ. The CDR3, as DNA: TGCGCCAGCAGCGATTACACAGGGGGGGCTTTCTTT. Protein product: CASSDYTGGAFF.

The V call is TRBV4-1, the J call TRBJ2-7, with 8 bases that match TRBD1. This CDR3 is 16 amino acids long. Germline V gene data show CDR1 as MGHRA and CDR2 as YSYEKL. V shed 0 bases, J shed 2 bases, and the junction held 6 bases outside the gene matches. This chain's CDR3 is CASSQDVRTGTYEQYF. DNA of the CDR3: TGCGCCAGCAGCCAAGATGTTAGGACAGGGACCTACGAGCAGTACTTC.

This chain connects TRBV5-1 to TRBJ1-1; 8 nucleotides align to TRBD1. Germline CDR1 SGHRS, CDR2 YFSETQ. The CDR3 has 13 residues. With V trimmed by 5 bases and J by 5 bases, 5 bases remained unmatched. The CDR3 DNA follows: TGCGCCAGCAGGATACAGGGGGGTACTGAAGCTTTCTTT. The encoded protein is CASRIQGGTEAFF.

The genes are TRBV7-8 and TRBJ2-5; a possible D gene is TRBD2 (5 bases). The DNA end is more similar to TRBJ2-7, so the J call may be wrong. This CDR3 spans 15 amino acids. Germline V gene lookup returns CDR1 SGHVS and CDR2 FQNEAQ. CDR3 nucleotide sequence: TGTGCCAGCAGCTTATTTAGGAAGCCGGAGGACGAGCAGTACTTC. Translating gives CASSLFRKPEDEQYF.

The rearrangement joins TRBV30 to TRBJ1-6; no reliable D call. Germline values: CDR1 GTSNPN, CDR2 SVGIG (reference sequence). This CDR3 is built from 14 residues. Trimming left V 3 bases short and J 5 bases short, with 11 bases between. The CDR3 sequence is CAWRPTMNNSPLHF. DNA of the CDR3: TGTGCCTGGAGGCCAACCATGAATAATTCACCCCTCCACTTT.

The chain has TRBV29-1 and TRBJ2-3; D may correspond to TRBD1 or TRBD2 (6 bases each). Trimming cost V 8 bases and J 0 bases, with 15 bases left between them. CDR3 length: 14 residues. Germline CDR1 SQVTM, CDR2 ANQGSEA. The CDR3 spells CSLWGRGSTDTQYF. CDR3 DNA sequence: TGCAGCCTCTGGGGGCGGGGAAGCACAGATACGCAGTATTTT.

J is TRBJ2-4 and V is TRBV18; no clear D gene. Germline V CDR1 and CDR2: KGHSH, LQKENI. The CDR3 runs 15 residues. V shed 5 bases and J shed 0 bases, with 11 bases lying between them. The CDR3 loop is CASSGERVAKNIQYF. The CDR3 coding sequence is TGTGCCAGCTCAGGGGAACGGGTAGCCAAAAACATTCAGTACTTC.

The rearrangement uses TRBV6-1 and TRBJ2-7; no clear D gene. Trimming removed 2 bases from V and 4 bases from J, with 9 bases in between. The CDR3 is made up of 13 amino acids. Germline V gene sequence: CDR1 MNHNS, CDR2 SASEGT. CDR3 bases: TGTGCCAGCAGTGAAAGAATGGCTTACGAGCAGTACTTC. Protein: CASSERMAYEQYF.

This chain connects TRBV10-3 to TRBJ1-1; D not resolved. The CDR3 has 13 residues. The germline V gene has CDR1 ENHRY and CDR2 SYGVKD. V was trimmed by 3 bases and J by 6 bases, leaving 11 bases between them. The CDR3 spells CAISDYLAPEAFF. The DNA of the CDR3 is TGTGCCATCAGTGATTACCTGGCCCCTGAAGCTTTCTTT.

J is TRBJ1-5 and V is TRBV5-1; D not certain. Between the trimmed V and J ends, which lost 4 bases and 2 bases, there was a span of 13 bases. The CDR3 contains 15 residues. Germline values: CDR1 SGHRS, CDR2 YFSETQ. The CDR3 sequence is CASSDGGTGNQPQHF. CDR3 nucleotides: TGCGCCAGCAGCGACGGCGGCACCGGCAATCAGCCCCAGCATTTT.